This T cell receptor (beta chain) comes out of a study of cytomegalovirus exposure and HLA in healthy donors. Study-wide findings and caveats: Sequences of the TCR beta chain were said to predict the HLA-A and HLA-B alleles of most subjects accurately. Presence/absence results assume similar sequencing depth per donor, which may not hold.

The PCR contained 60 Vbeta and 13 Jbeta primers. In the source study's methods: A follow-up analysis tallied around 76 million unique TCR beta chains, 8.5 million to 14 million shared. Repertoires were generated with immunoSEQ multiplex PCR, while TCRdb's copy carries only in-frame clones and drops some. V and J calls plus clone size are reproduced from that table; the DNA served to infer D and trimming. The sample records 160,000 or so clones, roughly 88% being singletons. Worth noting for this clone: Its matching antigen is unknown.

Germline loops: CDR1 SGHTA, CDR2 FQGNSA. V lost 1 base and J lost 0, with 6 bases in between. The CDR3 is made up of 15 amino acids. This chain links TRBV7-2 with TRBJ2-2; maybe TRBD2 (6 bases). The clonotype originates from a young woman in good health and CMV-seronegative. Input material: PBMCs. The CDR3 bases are TGTGCCAGCAGCTTAGTAGCGGCGAACACCGGGGAGCTGTTTTTT. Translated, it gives CASSLVAANTGELFF.